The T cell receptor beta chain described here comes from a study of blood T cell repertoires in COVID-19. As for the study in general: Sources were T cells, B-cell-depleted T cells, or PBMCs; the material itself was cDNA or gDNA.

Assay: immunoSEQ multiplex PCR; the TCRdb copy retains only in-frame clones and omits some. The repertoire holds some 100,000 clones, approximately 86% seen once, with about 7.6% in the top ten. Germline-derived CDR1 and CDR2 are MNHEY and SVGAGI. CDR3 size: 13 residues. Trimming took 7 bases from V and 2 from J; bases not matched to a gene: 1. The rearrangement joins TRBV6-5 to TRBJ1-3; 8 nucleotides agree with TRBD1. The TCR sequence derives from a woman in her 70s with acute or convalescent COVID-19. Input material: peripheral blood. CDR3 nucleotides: TGTGCCAGCACACAGGGGGCTGGAAACACCATATATTTT. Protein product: CASTQGAGNTIYF.